What follows are 12 T cell receptor beta chains derived from one specimen sequenced in a study of neurological immune-mediated disorders. Time point denoted: longitudinal time-point 2. TCRdb reprocessed the 5' RACE reads with MiXCR, giving one entry per CDR3 protein. The sample carries under 50,000 distinct CDR3 sequences, around 12% recorded once. Source material: PBMCs. The source is a male donor with HTLV-1-associated myelopathy (HAM/TSP).

This clonotype was detected ten times or more. The chain is built from TRBV28 and TRBJ1-1, with a possible D match to TRBD1 (5 bases). CDR3 length equals 14 residues. CDR1 is MDHEN and CDR2 is SYDVKM in the germline V gene. Between the trimmed V and J ends, which lost 6 bases and 5 bases, there was a span of 16 bases. As DNA, the CDR3 is TGTGCCAGCAGCCTTACGAGGGGTGATACTGAAGCTTTCTTT. Translated, it gives CASSLTRGDTEAFF.

The sample holds many counts of this clonotype. This chain joins TRBV4-3 and TRBJ1-1; D ambiguous. V lost 1 base to trimming and J lost 0 bases, with 12 bases between them. Germline CDR1 and CDR2: LGHNA and YSLEER. The CDR3 is made up of 16 amino acids. CDR3 loop: CASSQVDGEMNTEAFF. The CDR3 nucleotides read TGCGCCAGCAGCCAAGTCGACGGAGAGATGAACACTGAAGCTTTCTTT.

This clonotype was counted many times. V gene TRBV20-1 combines with J gene TRBJ2-5; 8 bases agree with TRBD2. CDR1 and CDR2 from the germline V gene are DFQATT and SNEGSKA (reference sequence). Unmatched junction bases numbered 8, after V lost 6 bases and J lost 5 bases. The CDR3 has 13 amino acids. The CDR3 sequence: CSAHGLAGETQYF. Here the CDR3 DNA reads TGCAGTGCGCACGGACTAGCCGGGGAGACCCAGTACTTC.

In its sample, this clonotype was seen many times. The chain is built from TRBV12-3 or TRBV12-4 and TRBJ2-1, with a tentative D call TRBD2 (6 bases). The CDR3 contains 13 residues. Trimming pared 6 bases from V and 8 bases from J, leaving 14 bases between. The DNA of the CDR3 is TGTGCCAGCAGCCCGGCGACTAGTTATGAGCAGTTCTTC. This gives the protein CASSPATSYEQFF.

This clonotype came up many times. The V gene is TRBV12-3 or TRBV12-4, the J gene TRBJ1-2; TRBD1 aligns across 10 bases. V shed 5 bases, J shed 6 bases, and the junction held 6 bases outside the gene matches. The CDR3 runs 14 residues. CDR3 coding DNA: TGTGCCAGCAGTCTCGGGACAGGGGCCGATGGCTACACCTTC. Translated: CASSLGTGADGYTF.

This chain joins TRBV5-1 and TRBJ2-7, with 10 nucleotides matching TRBD1. This CDR3 region has 14 residues. Unmatched junction bases numbered 12, after V lost 2 bases and J lost 13 bases. The V gene's germline CDR1 is SGHRS and CDR2 YFSETQ. CDR3 protein: CASSLTGTGDDHYF. The CDR3 DNA reads as TGCGCCAGCAGCTTAACCGGGACAGGGGACGATCATTACTTC.

This clonotype was counted ten times or more. The chain couples TRBV20-1 to TRBJ2-3, with D perhaps being TRBD1 or TRBD2 (5 bases each). Trimming took off 2 bases at V and 0 bases at J, with 12 bases between the two ends. The V gene's germline CDR1 is DFQATT and CDR2 SNEGSKA (reference sequence). The CDR3 is 15 residues long. CDR3 in DNA: TGCAGTGCTAGATTGCAGGGAGCTAGCACAGATACGCAGTATTTT. It is translated as CSARLQGASTDTQYF.

This clonotype was picked up many times. Here the CDR3 DNA reads TGCAGTGCTAGACCCCCACAGAACCCTTACAATGAGCAGTTCTTC. Amino acid sequence: CSARPPQNPYNEQFF. The genes are TRBV20-1 and TRBJ2-1; D remains unclear. Germline V gene data show CDR1 as DFQATT and CDR2 as SNEGSKA (reference sequence). Trimming cost V 2 bases and J 4 bases, with 15 bases left between them. The CDR3 extends over 15 amino acids.

This clonotype came up many times. The rearrangement joins TRBV28 to TRBJ2-7; D remains unclear. CDR3 size: 13 residues. Germline CDR1 and CDR2: MDHEN and SYDVKM. Trimming pared 3 bases from V and 2 bases from J, leaving 8 bases between. CDR3 nucleotides: TGTGCCAGCAGTTTCGGACGAACCTACGAGCAGTACTTC. It is translated as CASSFGRTYEQYF.

This clonotype was found many times. The chain combines TRBV5-1 with TRBJ1-2; a weak D match, TRBD1 (6 bases). CDR3 length: 15 residues. Trimming removed 4 bases from V and 6 bases from J, with 19 bases in between. Germline V gene sequence: CDR1 SGHRS, CDR2 YFSETQ. This chain's CDR3 is CASSPFSGATNGYTF. CDR3 coding DNA: TGCGCCAGCAGCCCCTTCTCGGGGGCGACGAATGGCTACACCTTC.

The table lists this clonotype with many counts. This chain links TRBV10-3 with TRBJ2-3, with unresolved D. The CDR3 has 15 residues. V was clipped by 2 bases and J by 3 bases, with 12 bases between them. Germline assignment: CDR1 ENHRY and CDR2 SYGVKD. CDR3 region: CAISEVQTRTDTQYF. DNA for the CDR3: TGTGCCATCAGTGAGGTCCAAACCAGGACAGATACGCAGTATTTT.

This clonotype turned up a few times. This chain connects TRBV5-6 to TRBJ2-2; a weak D match, TRBD1 (5 bases). V lost 0 bases to trimming and J lost 7 bases, with 16 bases between them. The CDR3 has 16 amino acids. Germline CDR1 is SGHDT and CDR2 is YYEEEE. The CDR3 protein is CASSLAGSPGSGELFF. The CDR3 DNA is TGTGCCAGCAGCTTGGCAGGGTCTCCCGGCAGCGGGGAGCTGTTTTTT.